The TCR beta chain under discussion was sequenced for a study of T-cell reconstitution after alpha-beta-depleted transplantation in children. Researchers prepared the TCRbeta library using unique molecular identifiers, the study reports. MiXCR, applied by TCRdb to the PCR reads, yields one record per CDR3 protein. The sample includes over 400,000 distinct CDR3 sequences, about an eighth of them seen just once. This sequence was found in a human donor who donated a stem cell graft to a child with combined immunodeficiency. The sequencing used PBMCs from the stem cell graft donor, collected from the stem cell graft.

As DNA, the CDR3 is TGTGCCAGCAGTTCCCTAGCGCTGCTAGACGAGCAGTACTTC. It specifies CASSSLALLDEQYF. The J gene is TRBJ2-7, the V gene TRBV6-2 or TRBV6-3; D possibly corresponds to TRBD2 (6 bases). Trimming left V 4 bases short and J 5 bases short, with 15 bases between. The CDR3 runs 14 residues. CDR1 and CDR2 (germline): MNHEY, SVGEGT.